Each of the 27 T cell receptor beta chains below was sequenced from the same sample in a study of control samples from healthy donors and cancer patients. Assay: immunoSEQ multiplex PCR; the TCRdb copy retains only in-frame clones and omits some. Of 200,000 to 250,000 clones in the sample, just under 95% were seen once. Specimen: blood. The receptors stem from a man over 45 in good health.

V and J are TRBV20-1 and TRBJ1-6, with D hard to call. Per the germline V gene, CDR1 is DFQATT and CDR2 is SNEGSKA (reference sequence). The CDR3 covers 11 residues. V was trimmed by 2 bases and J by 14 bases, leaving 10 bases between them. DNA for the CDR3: TGCAGTGCTAGACCGACTAGGACCCTCCACTTT. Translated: CSARPTRTLHF.

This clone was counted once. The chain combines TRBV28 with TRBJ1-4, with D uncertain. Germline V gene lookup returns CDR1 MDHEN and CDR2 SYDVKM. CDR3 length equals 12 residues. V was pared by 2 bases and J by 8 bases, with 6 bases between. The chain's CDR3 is CASSLREEKLFF. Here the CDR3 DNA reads TGTGCCAGCAGTTTACGTGAAGAAAAACTGTTTTTT.

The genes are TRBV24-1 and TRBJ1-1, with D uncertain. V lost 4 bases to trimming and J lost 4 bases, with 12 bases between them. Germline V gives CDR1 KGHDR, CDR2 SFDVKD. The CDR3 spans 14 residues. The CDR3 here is CATSDASRATEAFF. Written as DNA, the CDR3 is TGTGCCACCAGTGACGCCTCCCGGGCCACTGAAGCTTTCTTT.

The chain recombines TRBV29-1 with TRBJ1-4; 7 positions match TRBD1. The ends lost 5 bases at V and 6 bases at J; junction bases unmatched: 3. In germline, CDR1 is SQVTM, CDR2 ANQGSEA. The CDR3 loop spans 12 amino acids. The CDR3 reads CSVLQGDEKLFF. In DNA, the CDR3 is TGCAGCGTTTTGCAGGGGGATGAAAAACTGTTTTTT.

The CDR3 sequence is CASSWTNRATSTDTQYF. The CDR3 coding sequence is TGTGCCAGCAGCTGGACTAACAGGGCGACTAGCACAGATACGCAGTATTTT. The V and J genes are TRBV7-2 and TRBJ2-3; D might be TRBD1 or TRBD2, each matching 6 bases. This CDR3 has 17 residues. In germline, CDR1 is SGHTA, CDR2 FQGNSA. Trimming stripped 4 bases from V and 0 bases from J, with 17 bases between. Full variable domain (missing parts from reference TRBV7-2 and TRBJ2-3): GAGVSQSPSNKVTEKGKDVELRCDPISGHTALYWYRQSLGQGLEFLIYFQGNSAPDKSGLPSDRFSAERTGGSVSTLTIQRTQQEDSAVYLCASSWTNRATSTDTQYFGPGTRLTVL.

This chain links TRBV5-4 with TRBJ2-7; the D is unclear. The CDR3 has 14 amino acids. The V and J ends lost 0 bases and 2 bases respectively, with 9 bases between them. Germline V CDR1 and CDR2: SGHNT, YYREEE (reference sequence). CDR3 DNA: TGTGCCAGCAGCTTGGATCTGGGGACCTACGAGCAGTACTTC. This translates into CASSLDLGTYEQYF.

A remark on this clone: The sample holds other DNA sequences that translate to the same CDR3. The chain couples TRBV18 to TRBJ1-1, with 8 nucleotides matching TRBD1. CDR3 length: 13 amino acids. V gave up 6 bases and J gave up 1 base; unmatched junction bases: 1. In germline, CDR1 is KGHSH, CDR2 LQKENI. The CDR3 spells CASSGQENTEAFF. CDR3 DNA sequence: TGTGCCAGCTCGGGACAGGAGAACACTGAAGCTTTCTTT.

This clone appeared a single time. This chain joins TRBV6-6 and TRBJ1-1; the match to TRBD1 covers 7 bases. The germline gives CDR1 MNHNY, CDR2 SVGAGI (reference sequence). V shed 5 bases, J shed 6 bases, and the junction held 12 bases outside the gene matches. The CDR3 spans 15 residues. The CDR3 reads CASSPPEGAFSEAFF. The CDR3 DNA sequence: TGTGCCAGCAGTCCCCCGGAGGGGGCCTTTTCTGAAGCTTTCTTT.

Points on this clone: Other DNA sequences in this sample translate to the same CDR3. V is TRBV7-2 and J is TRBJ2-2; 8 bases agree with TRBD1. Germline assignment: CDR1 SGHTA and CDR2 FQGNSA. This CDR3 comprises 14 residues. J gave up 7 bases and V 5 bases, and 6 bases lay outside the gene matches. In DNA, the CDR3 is TGTGCCAGCAGCCCTCAGGGGGCTGGCGGGGAGCTGTTTTTT. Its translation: CASSPQGAGGELFF.

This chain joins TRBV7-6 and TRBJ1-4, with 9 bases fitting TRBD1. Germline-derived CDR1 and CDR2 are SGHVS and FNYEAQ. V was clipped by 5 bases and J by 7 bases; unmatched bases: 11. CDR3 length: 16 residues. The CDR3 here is CASSPWTGTGTEKLFF. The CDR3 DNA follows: TGTGCCAGCAGCCCATGGACCGGGACAGGGACTGAAAAACTGTTTTTT. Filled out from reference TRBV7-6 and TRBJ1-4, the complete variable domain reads GAGVSQSPRYKVTKRGQDVALRCDPISGHVSLYWYRQALGQGPEFLTYFNYEAQQDKSGLPNDRFSAERPEGSISTLTIQRTEQRDSAMYRCASSPWTGTGTEKLFFGSGTQLSVL.

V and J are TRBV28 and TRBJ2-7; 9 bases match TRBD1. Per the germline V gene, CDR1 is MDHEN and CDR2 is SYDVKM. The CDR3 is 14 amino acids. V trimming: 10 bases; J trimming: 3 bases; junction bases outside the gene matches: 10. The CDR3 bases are TGTGCCACCAACCGACAGGGGGGTCGCTACGAGCAGTACGTC. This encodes CATNRQGGRYEQYV.

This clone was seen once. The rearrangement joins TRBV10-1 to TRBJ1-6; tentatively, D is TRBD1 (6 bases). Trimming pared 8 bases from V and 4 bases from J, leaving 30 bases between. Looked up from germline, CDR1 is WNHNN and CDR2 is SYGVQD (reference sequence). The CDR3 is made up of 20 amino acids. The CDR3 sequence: CASLHLPQGKRSRYNSPLHF. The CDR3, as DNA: TGCGCCAGCTTACACCTGCCCCAGGGGAAAAGGAGCCGATATAATTCACCCCTCCACTTT.

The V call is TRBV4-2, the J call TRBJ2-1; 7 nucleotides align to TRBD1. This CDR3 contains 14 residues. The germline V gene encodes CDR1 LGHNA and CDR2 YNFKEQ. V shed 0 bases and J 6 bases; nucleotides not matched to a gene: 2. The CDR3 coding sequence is TGTGCCAGCAGCCAAGAAACAGGGGCCAATGAGCAGTTCTTC. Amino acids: CASSQETGANEQFF.

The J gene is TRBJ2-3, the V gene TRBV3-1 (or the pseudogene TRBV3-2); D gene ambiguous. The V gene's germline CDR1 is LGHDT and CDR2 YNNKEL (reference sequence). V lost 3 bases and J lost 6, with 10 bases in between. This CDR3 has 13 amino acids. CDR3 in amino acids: CASSHRAADTQYF. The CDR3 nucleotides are TGTGCCAGCAGCCACCGGGCTGCTGATACGCAGTATTTT.

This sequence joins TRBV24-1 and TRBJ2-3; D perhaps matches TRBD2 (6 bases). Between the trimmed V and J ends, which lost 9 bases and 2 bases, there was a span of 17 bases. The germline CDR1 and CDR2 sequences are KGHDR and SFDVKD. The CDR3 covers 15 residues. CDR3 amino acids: CATQDTAGLTDTQYF. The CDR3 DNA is TGTGCCACCCAAGACACGGCGGGGCTCACAGATACGCAGTATTTT.

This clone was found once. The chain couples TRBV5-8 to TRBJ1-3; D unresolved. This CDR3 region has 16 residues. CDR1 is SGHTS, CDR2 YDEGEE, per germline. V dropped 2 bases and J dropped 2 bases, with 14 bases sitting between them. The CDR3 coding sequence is TGTGCCAGCAGCTTTCGGCAGTTCGGCCCTGGAAACACCATATATTTT. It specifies CASSFRQFGPGNTIYF. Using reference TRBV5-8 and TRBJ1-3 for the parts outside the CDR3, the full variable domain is EAGVTQSPTHLIKTRGQQATLRCSPISGHTSVYWYQQALGLGLQFLLWYDEGEERNRGNFPPRFSGRQFPNYSSELNVNALELEDSALYLCASSFRQFGPGNTIYFGEGSWLTVV.

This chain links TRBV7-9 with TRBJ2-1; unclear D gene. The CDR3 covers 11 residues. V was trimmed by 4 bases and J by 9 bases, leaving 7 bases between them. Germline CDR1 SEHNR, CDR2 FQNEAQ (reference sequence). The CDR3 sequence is CASSSQAEQFF. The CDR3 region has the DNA TGTGCCAGCAGCTCGCAGGCTGAGCAGTTCTTC. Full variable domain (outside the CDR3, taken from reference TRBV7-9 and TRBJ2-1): DTGVSQNPRHKITKRGQNVTFRCDPISEHNRLYWYRQTLGQGPEFLTYFQNEAQLEKSRLLSDRFSAERPKGSFSTLEIQRTEQGDSAMYLCASSSQAEQFFGPGTRLTVL.

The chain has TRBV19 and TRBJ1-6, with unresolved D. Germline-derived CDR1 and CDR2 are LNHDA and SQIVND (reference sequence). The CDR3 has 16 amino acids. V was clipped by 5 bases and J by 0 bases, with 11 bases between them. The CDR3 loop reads CASSLMMSSYNSPLHF. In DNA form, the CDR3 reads TGTGCCAGTAGTCTGATGATGAGCTCCTATAATTCACCCCTCCACTTT.

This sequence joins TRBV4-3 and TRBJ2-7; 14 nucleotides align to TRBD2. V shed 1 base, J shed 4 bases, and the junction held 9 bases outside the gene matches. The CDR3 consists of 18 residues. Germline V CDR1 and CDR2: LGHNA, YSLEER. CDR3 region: CASSQVAPTSGGAYEQYF. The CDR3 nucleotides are TGCGCCAGCAGCCAAGTCGCTCCGACTAGCGGGGGGGCTTACGAGCAGTACTTC.

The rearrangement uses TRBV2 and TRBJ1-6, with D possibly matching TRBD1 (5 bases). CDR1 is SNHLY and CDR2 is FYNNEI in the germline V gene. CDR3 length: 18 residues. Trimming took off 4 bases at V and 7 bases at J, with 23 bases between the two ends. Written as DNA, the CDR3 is TGTGCCAGCAGTGTTATCTCGGGGAGAAGTAAGGGGAATTCACCCCTCCACTTT. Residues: CASSVISGRSKGNSPLHF.

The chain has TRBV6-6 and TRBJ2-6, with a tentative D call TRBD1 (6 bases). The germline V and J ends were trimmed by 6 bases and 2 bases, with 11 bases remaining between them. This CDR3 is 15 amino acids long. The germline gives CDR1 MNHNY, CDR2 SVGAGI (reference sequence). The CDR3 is CASSQQGAGANVLTF. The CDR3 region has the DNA TGTGCCAGCAGCCAACAGGGAGCTGGGGCCAACGTCCTGACTTTC.

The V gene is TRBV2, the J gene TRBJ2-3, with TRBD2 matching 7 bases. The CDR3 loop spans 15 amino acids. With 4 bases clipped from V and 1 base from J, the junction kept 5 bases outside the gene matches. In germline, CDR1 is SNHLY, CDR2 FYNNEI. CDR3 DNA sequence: TGTGCCAGCAGTGTAGCTAGCGGCGGCACAGATACGCAGTATTTT. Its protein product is CASSVASGGTDTQYF.

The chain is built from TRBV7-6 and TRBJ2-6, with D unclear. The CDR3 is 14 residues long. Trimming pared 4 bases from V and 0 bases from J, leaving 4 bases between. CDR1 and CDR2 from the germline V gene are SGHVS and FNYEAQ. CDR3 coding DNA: TGTGCCAGCAGCTCACGCTCTGGGGCCAACGTCCTGACTTTC. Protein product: CASSSRSGANVLTF.

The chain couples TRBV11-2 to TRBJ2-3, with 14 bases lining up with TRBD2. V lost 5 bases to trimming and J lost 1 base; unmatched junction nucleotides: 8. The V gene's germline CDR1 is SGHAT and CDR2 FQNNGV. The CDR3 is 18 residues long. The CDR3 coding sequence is TGTGCCAGCAGCGAATTTGGACTAGCGGGGGGTGGCACAGATACGCAGTATTTT. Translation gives CASSEFGLAGGGTDTQYF.

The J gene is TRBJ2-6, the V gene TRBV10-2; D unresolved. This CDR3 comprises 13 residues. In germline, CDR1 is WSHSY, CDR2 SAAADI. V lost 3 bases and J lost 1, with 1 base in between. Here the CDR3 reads CASSDSGANVLTF. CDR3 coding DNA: TGCGCCAGCAGTGATTCTGGGGCCAACGTCCTGACTTTC.

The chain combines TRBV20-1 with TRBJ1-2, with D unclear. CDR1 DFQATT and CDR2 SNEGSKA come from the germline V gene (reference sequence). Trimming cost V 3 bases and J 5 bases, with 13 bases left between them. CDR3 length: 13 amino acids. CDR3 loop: CSASSTYGYGYTF. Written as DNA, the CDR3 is TGCAGTGCTAGTAGCACGTACGGGTATGGCTACACCTTC.

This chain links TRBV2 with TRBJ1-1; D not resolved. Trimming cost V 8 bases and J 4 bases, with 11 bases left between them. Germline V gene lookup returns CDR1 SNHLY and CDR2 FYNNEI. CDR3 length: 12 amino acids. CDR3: CASGYESTEAFF. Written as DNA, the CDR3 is TGTGCCAGCGGATACGAGAGCACTGAAGCTTTCTTT. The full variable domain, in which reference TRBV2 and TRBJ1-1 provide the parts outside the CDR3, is EPEVTQTPSHQVTQMGQEVILRCVPISNHLYFYWYRQILGQKVEFLVSFYNNEISEKSEIFDDQFSVERPDGSNFTLKIRSTKLEDSAMYFCASGYESTEAFFGQGTRLTVV.